This paragraph reports one T cell receptor beta chain. Its target antigen remains unknown. The read ends 3 residues before the CDR3 terminus; that terminus is restored from the germline J gene. From its cysteine to its phenylalanine, the CDR3 spans 15 amino acids. The DNA covers only part of the CDR3, 36 bases in frame from base 1. V is reduced by 4 bases and J by 0 bases, leaving a spacing of 14 bases between them. Looking up the germline V gene (reference sequence) yields CDR1 DFQATT and CDR2 SNEGSKA. This entry comes from a study of T cells in women clearing cervical HPV infection listed by TCRdb under 2018. With regard to the full study: The cases were 25 women with histologically confirmed HPV16-related CIN3 or worse, and 2 of those women had invasive cancers. The controls were 25 or so women whose single incident HPV16 infection cleared within 12 months with no development of precancer or cancer. Case blood was taken at the visit when the lesion was first identified, whereas control blood was taken when infection was no longer detected. For cases, the median interval between lesion detection and blood sampling was about 140 days, with an interquartile range of 90 to 200 days. HLA typing was available for only a few women, so HLA type could not be excluded as a confounder. This exploratory proof-of-principle case-control study, nested within the Guanacaste HPV Natural History Study in Costa Rica, compared TCR repertoires among women with different cervical HPV16 outcomes. Cases and controls were matched on age within five years and on year of sample collection. Cases had a median age of around 32 years and controls had a median age of 38, with no significant differences in baseline characteristics. In the parent cohort, around 9,900 women aged 18 or older were enrolled in Guanacaste, Costa Rica, during about 1993 to 1994 and then followed for under nine years. Five blinded duplicates per group were added as quality controls, giving about 60 samples: 50 or so participants and some ten replicates.

General findings and caveats noted by the study authors: The cross-sectional design could not show whether associations preceded infection or resulted from it; effector/memory subsets and HPV-specific T cells were not isolated. Across sequencing depths, CIN3+ cases showed significantly higher TCR repertoire richness than controls, but evenness did not differ between the groups. By combining richness with V gene abundances, random forest classifiers separated cases from controls with an estimated AUC of roughly 0.8. Because the number of T cells in each sample was unknown, differences in richness could reflect differing T-cell content rather than repertoire biology. TRBV6-7 relative abundance was lower in cases than in controls (roughly 0.11% versus 0.16%; Bonferroni P = 0.0008).

The immunoSEQ assay used multiplex PCR to amplify TCR beta CDR3 regions from an average of roughly 1.2 ug of genomic DNA per sample. To correct primer bias, the assay used a complete synthetic TCR repertoire to set an amplification baseline. Amplicons were sequenced on the Illumina platform. The paper's data handling went like this. Sequences were error-corrected by clustering with frequency ratios and a modified nearest-neighbor algorithm, then analyzed in the immunoSEQ Analyzer with IMGT gene definitions. TCR richness and evenness were averaged over 20 rarefaction repeats at each rarefaction depth, excluding samples with fewer sequences than the depth. V, D and J gene relative abundances were compared between groups with Wilcoxon rank sum tests, applying FDR correction. Blinded duplicates gave an intraclass correlation of 95% to 97% for TCR richness and an average of roughly 82% across around 70 gene segments. TCRdb took this table from immuneACCESS and kept in-frame rearrangements with V and J called. Such tables lack part of the clones; where checked against another copy, unresolved V genes explain under half of the gap, and the rest is unexplained. Clone size and the V and J calls come from that table; the DNA yielded D and trimming. For this sample, the table gives some 30,000 clones. The ten largest clones represent approximately 20% of the sample.

Every participant had a single incident cervical HPV16 infection, and women with prevalent HPV16 infections were excluded. Cervical HPV DNA was detected with MY09/MY11 PCR, and genotyping was done with dot-blot hybridization. About 14 mL of heparinized blood was centrifuged, after which the buffy coat was aliquoted, frozen at -30 degrees C, and then stored at -80 degrees C. Genomic DNA was extracted from buffy coat specimens using QIAGEN kits. Sample: blood buffy coat. The sequence came from a woman aged 18 to 75 with a cervical HPV16 infection that either progressed to CIN3+ or cleared (not recorded which). The sequence links TRBV20-1 to TRBJ2-3, and TRBD2 may be the D gene, going by 6 matching bases. The DNA read from the CDR3 is TGCAGTGCTAATCGGGACTCGTATAGCACAGATACG. Translated, this is CSANRDSYSTDT. The full-length CDR3 reads as CSANRDSYSTDTQYF.